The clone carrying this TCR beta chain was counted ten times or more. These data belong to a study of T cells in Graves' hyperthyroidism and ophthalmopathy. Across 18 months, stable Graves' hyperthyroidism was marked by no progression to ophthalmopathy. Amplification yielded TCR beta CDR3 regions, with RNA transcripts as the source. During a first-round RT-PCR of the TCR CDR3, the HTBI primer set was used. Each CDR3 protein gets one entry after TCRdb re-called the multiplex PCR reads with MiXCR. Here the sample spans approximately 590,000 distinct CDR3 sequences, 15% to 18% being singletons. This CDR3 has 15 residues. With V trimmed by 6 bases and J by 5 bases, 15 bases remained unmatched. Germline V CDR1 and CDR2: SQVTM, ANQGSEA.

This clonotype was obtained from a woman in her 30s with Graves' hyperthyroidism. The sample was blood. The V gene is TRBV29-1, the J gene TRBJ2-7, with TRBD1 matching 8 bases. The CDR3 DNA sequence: TGCAGCGTGGACGTTGCGACAGGGGTTGCCAACGAGCAGTACTTC. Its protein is CSVDVATGVANEQYF.